Below, 27 T cell receptor beta chains from the same sample are listed, as sequenced in a study of cytomegalovirus exposure and HLA in healthy donors (dated by TCRdb to about 2017). Libraries were made using the immunoSEQ multiplex PCR assay. The multiplex PCR relied on a mix of 60 forward primers for TCR Vbeta segments and 13 reverse primers for TCR Jbeta segments. As stored in TCRdb, this immuneACCESS dataset retains in-frame rearrangements with V and J assigned. A fraction of the clones does not appear; measured against another copy, unresolved V genes explain less than half of the discrepancy, and the remainder lacks a known reason. The table for this sample lists 100,000 to 120,000 clones; about 13% of them were counted only once. The ten largest clones add up to around 15% of the sample. Sequencing was carried out using PBMCs. The receptors originated from a man in his forties in good health and CMV-seropositive.

This clone was observed a few times. The chain couples TRBV29-1 to TRBJ2-5, with 9 bases aligning to TRBD1. Looked up from germline, CDR1 is SQVTM and CDR2 is ANQGSEA. CDR3 length: 14 residues. V lost 6 bases, J lost 3 bases, and 8 bases stayed unmatched. The CDR3: CSVGQGLGEETQYF. As DNA, the CDR3 is TGCAGCGTGGGACAGGGCCTTGGGGAAGAGACCCAGTACTTC.

V is TRBV4-3 and J is TRBJ2-5; perhaps TRBD2 as D (6 bases). The CDR3 covers 16 residues. CDR1 is LGHNA and CDR2 is YSLEER in the germline V gene. The V end lost 4 bases, the J end lost 5 bases, and 20 bases lay between the germline ends. The CDR3 region is CASSLDAGGLGETQYF. The CDR3 bases are TGCGCCAGCAGCCTCGACGCCGGGGGTTTAGGCGAGACCCAGTACTTC.

This clone has a handful of counts. The V gene is TRBV2, the J gene TRBJ2-1; no definite D call. CDR1 is SNHLY, CDR2 FYNNEI, per germline. Trimming removed 6 bases from V and 0 bases from J, with 12 bases in between. The CDR3 extends over 15 amino acids. The CDR3 loop reads CASSVSLSSYNEQFF. The CDR3 DNA is TGTGCCAGCAGCGTGTCGTTGAGCTCCTACAATGAGCAGTTCTTC.

This clone has just a few counts. This chain connects TRBV9 to TRBJ2-5; 11 positions agree with TRBD2. Germline loops: CDR1 SGDLS, CDR2 YYNGEE. CDR3 size: 15 residues. Unmatched junction bases numbered 8, after V lost 9 bases and J lost 1 base. For the CDR3, the DNA is TGTGCCACCGAACTAACTAGCGGGAGCCAAGAGACCCAGTACTTC. This encodes CATELTSGSQETQYF.

This clone appeared a few times. The V gene is TRBV6-4, the J gene TRBJ1-5; D possibly corresponds to TRBD1 (6 bases). The V end was cut by 3 bases, the J end by 4 bases, with 10 bases between. The germline CDR1 and CDR2 sequences are MRHNA and SNTAGT. The CDR3 is made up of 14 amino acids. The DNA of the CDR3 is TGTGCCAGCAGTGAACAGGGCGGAAATCAGCCCCAGCATTTT. Its translation is CASSEQGGNQPQHF.

This clone occurred a few times. The chain has TRBV6-5 and TRBJ2-7, with a possible D match to TRBD1 (6 bases). The CDR3 loop spans 15 amino acids. Deletions cut 7 bases from V and 2 bases from J, with 18 bases between. Germline loops: CDR1 MNHEY, CDR2 SVGAGI. DNA for the CDR3: TGTGCCAGCACCCCGGCACAGGGCGCGACCTACGAGCAGTACTTC. Its protein is CASTPAQGATYEQYF.

The chain links TRBV28 to TRBJ2-7; 8 bases are a match to TRBD1. This CDR3 is 19 amino acids long. CDR1 and CDR2 from the germline V gene are MDHEN and SYDVKM. V trimming: 8 bases; J trimming: 1 base; junction bases outside the gene matches: 22. The CDR3 spells CASQDLRPLGDRSSYEQYF. CDR3 bases: TGTGCCAGCCAGGATCTTCGACCTCTCGGGGACAGGAGTTCCTACGAGCAGTACTTC.

The table lists this clone with a few counts. This chain uses TRBV18 with TRBJ2-7; tentative D call: TRBD1 (5 bases). Per the germline V gene, CDR1 is KGHSH and CDR2 is LQKENI. CDR3 size: 13 residues. V dropped 4 bases and J dropped 6 bases, with 13 bases sitting between them. CDR3 sequence: CASSQPQGSEQYF. CDR3 sequence (DNA): TGTGCCAGCTCACAACCCCAGGGTTCCGAGCAGTACTTC.

The rearrangement joins TRBV10-1 to TRBJ2-2; D remains unclear. Germline CDR1 and CDR2: WNHNN and SYGVQD (reference sequence). The CDR3 extends over 14 amino acids. Trimming pared 6 bases from V and 4 bases from J, leaving 12 bases between. The CDR3 loop is CASSLLSGTGELFF. The CDR3 nucleotides are TGCGCCAGCAGCTTGCTTAGTGGCACCGGGGAGCTGTTTTTT.

V is TRBV5-6 and J is TRBJ1-1, with D perhaps TRBD1 (6 bases). The V gene's germline CDR1 is SGHDT and CDR2 YYEEEE. Trimming shortened V by 3 bases and J by 6 bases, and 9 bases separated the two germline ends. This CDR3 region has 12 residues. The CDR3 coding sequence is TGTGCCAGCAGCTCGTGGACAGCTGAAGCTTTCTTT. Translating it yields CASSSWTAEAFF.

This clone was seen more than once but under ten times. Because the CDR3 is missing its conserved closing phenylalanine or tryptophan, this is likely a read error. The rearrangement uses TRBV7-9 and TRBJ2-2, with D hard to call. Germline CDR1 and CDR2: SEHNR and FQNEAQ (reference sequence). This CDR3 comprises 17 residues. Between the trimmed V and J ends, which lost 5 bases and 1 base, there was a span of 17 bases. This CDR3 reads CASSPMLNGRNTGELFL. As DNA, the CDR3 is TGTGCCAGCAGCCCCATGTTGAACGGCCGGAACACCGGGGAGCTGTTTTTG.

The chain is built from TRBV9 and TRBJ2-2; 7 bases line up with TRBD2. The junction had 8 bases not matched to a gene; V was cut back by 4 bases and J by 5 bases. Per germline, CDR1 SGDLS and CDR2 YYNGEE. This CDR3 is built from 15 residues. CDR3 DNA sequence: TGTGCCAGCAGCTCGGAGCGGGGTTGGACCGGGGAGCTGTTTTTT. Translation gives CASSSERGWTGELFF.

The chain links TRBV5-1 to TRBJ2-7, with 8 bases identical to TRBD2. The CDR3 contains 14 residues. V lost 4 bases to trimming and J lost 0 bases; unmatched junction nucleotides: 3. CDR1 SGHRS and CDR2 YFSETQ come from the germline V gene. CDR3 DNA sequence: TGCGCCAGCAGCCCAGGACTAGCCTCCTACGAGCAGTACTTC. The encoded protein is CASSPGLASYEQYF.

The rearrangement links TRBV7-9 to TRBJ2-1, with 12 bases matching TRBD1. Germline V gene sequence: CDR1 SEHNR, CDR2 FQNEAQ (reference sequence). V shed 3 bases, J shed 8 bases, and the junction held 5 bases outside the gene matches. The CDR3 runs to 15 residues. The CDR3 DNA sequence: TGTGCCAGCAGCTTCGGGACAGGGGGCGGAGATGAGCAGTTCTTC. Amino acids: CASSFGTGGGDEQFF.

This clone was detected only a few times. This rearrangement joins TRBV19 to TRBJ2-2; tentative D call: TRBD1 (6 bases). Germline-derived CDR1 and CDR2 are LNHDA and SQIVND (reference sequence). Trimming pared 5 bases from V and 2 bases from J, leaving 18 bases between. There are 17 residues in the CDR3. In DNA form, the CDR3 reads TGTGCCAGTAGTCACGGACAGCCATTAAGAAACACCGGGGAGCTGTTTTTT. Amino acid sequence: CASSHGQPLRNTGELFF.

This clone was picked up a small number of times. The chain combines TRBV27 with TRBJ1-2, with 7 positions matching TRBD1. This CDR3 has 14 amino acids. V was pared by 3 bases and J by 8 bases, with 9 bases of the junction left unmatched. CDR1 and CDR2 (germline): MNHEY, SMNVEV (reference sequence). As DNA, the CDR3 is TGTGCCAGCAGTTTTTTAGACAGGGAGGACGGCTACACCTTC. It specifies CASSFLDREDGYTF.

This clone has a handful of counts. The chain links TRBV27 to TRBJ2-1, with 8 bases matching TRBD1. J lost 4 bases, V lost 3 bases, and 8 bases had no gene match. Germline V gene data show CDR1 as MNHEY and CDR2 as SMNVEV (reference sequence). This CDR3 comprises 16 residues. CDR3 region: CASSFEQGALYNEQFF. The CDR3 region has the DNA TGTGCCAGCAGTTTCGAGCAGGGGGCCCTTTACAATGAGCAGTTCTTC.

This clone has only a few counts. This rearrangement joins TRBV9 to TRBJ2-3; D perhaps matches TRBD1 (6 bases). V lost 6 bases to trimming and J lost 2 bases, with 10 bases between them. The CDR3 is made up of 13 amino acids. The germline gives CDR1 SGDLS, CDR2 YYNGEE. The CDR3 loop is CASTRGNTDTQYF. In DNA, the CDR3 is TGTGCCAGCACCAGGGGAAACACAGATACGCAGTATTTT.

The genes are TRBV28 and TRBJ1-2; perhaps TRBD1 as D (6 bases). Trimming pared 8 bases from V and 7 bases from J, leaving 17 bases between. Germline V gene data show CDR1 as MDHEN and CDR2 as SYDVKM. This CDR3 spans 13 amino acids. The CDR3 spells CASFRDNTFGYTF. CDR3 DNA: TGTGCCAGCTTTAGGGACAACACTTTTGGCTACACCTTC.

The chain has TRBV23-1 and TRBJ2-7; no definite D call. TRBV23-1 carries the ORF label, with uncertain function. There are 16 residues in the CDR3. Trimming removed 3 bases at V and 0 bases at J, with 15 bases between. The CDR3 nucleotides are TGCGCCAGCAGTCACCCCTCCTATCTCCGCTCCTACGAGCAGTACTTC. This encodes CASSHPSYLRSYEQYF.

Only a few counts were recorded for this clone. The J gene is TRBJ1-5, the V gene TRBV28; TRBD1 is a possible D gene (5 bases). The CDR3 runs to 15 residues. The ends were cut back, 4 bases at V and 3 bases at J, with 13 bases in the middle. Germline assignment: CDR1 MDHEN and CDR2 SYDVKM. Here the CDR3 reads CASSSLRQSNQPQHF. Written as DNA, the CDR3 is TGTGCCAGCAGTTCCCTTCGACAGTCCAATCAGCCCCAGCATTTT.

This clone was detected a few times. This chain joins TRBV25-1 and TRBJ1-1, with no clear D. Trimming pared 5 bases from V and 0 bases from J, leaving 10 bases between. CDR1 is MGHDK, CDR2 SYGVNS, per germline. The CDR3 covers 14 residues. The CDR3 spells CASSSFDMNTEAFF. The CDR3 DNA reads as TGTGCCAGCAGTAGCTTTGACATGAACACTGAAGCTTTCTTT. Full variable domain (remainder filled in from reference TRBV25-1 and TRBJ1-1): EADIYQTPRYLVIGTGKKITLECSQTMGHDKMYWYQQDPGMELHLIHYSYGVNSTEKGDLSSESTVSRIRTEHFPLTLESARPSHTSQYLCASSSFDMNTEAFFGQGTRLTVV.

This clone has a handful of counts. This chain links TRBV19 with TRBJ1-5; 9 bases map to TRBD1. With 4 bases clipped from V and 9 bases from J, the junction kept 4 bases outside the gene matches. Per germline, CDR1 LNHDA and CDR2 SQIVND (reference sequence). This CDR3 has 13 amino acids. CDR3 region: CASSTGTGSPQHF. DNA of the CDR3: TGTGCCAGTAGTACCGGGACAGGGTCGCCCCAGCATTTT.

This clone was seen a handful of times. The gene calls are TRBV7-2 and TRBJ2-1; TRBD2 agrees at 9 bases. Trimming removed 1 base from V and 7 bases from J; junction bases left unmatched: 11. The germline CDR1 and CDR2 sequences are SGHTA and FQGNSA. The CDR3 is 17 amino acids. CDR3 DNA: TGTGCCAGCAGCTTAGGGTCCCGGACTAGCGCCTCGAATGAGCAGTTCTTC. It yields the protein CASSLGSRTSASNEQFF. Full variable domain (remainder filled in from reference TRBV7-2 and TRBJ2-1): GAGVSQSPSNKVTEKGKDVELRCDPISGHTALYWYRQSLGQGLEFLIYFQGNSAPDKSGLPSDRFSAERTGGSVSTLTIQRTQQEDSAVYLCASSLGSRTSASNEQFFGPGTRLTVL.

The chain carries TRBV9 and TRBJ2-7; 14 nucleotides agree with TRBD2. The CDR3 totals 15 residues. CDR1 SGDLS and CDR2 YYNGEE come from the germline V gene. With 4 bases clipped from V and 2 bases from J, the junction kept 2 bases outside the gene matches. Here the CDR3 DNA reads TGTGCCAGCAGCCTGGGACTAGCGGGAGCCTACGAGCAGTACTTC. This gives the protein CASSLGLAGAYEQYF.

The V and J genes are TRBV27 and TRBJ2-7; 8 bases fit TRBD2. The CDR3 extends over 15 amino acids. Germline CDR1 reads MNHEY; CDR2 reads SMNVEV (reference sequence). V lost 3 bases and J lost 9; bases outside the gene matches: 13. The CDR3 bases are TGTGCCAGCAGTTTTATTAGCGGGGCCGAATCGGGGCAGTACTTC. This encodes CASSFISGAESGQYF.

Of note for this clone: Since the CDR3 does not end with the conserved phenylalanine or tryptophan, this likely comes from a read error. No DNA is shown, since the ends of the CDR3 on it are uncertain; the CDR3 is the one TCRdb lists. The chain links TRBV6-5 to TRBJ1-1. Germline CDR1 is MNHEY and CDR2 is SVGAGI. The CDR3 spans 12 residues, counting both ends. This CDR3 reads CATEGGADEPFL.